Following are 24 T cell receptor beta chains from one sample sequenced in a study of read filtering for tumor transcriptome and immune sequencing. This library used roughly 0.4 ug RNA and molecular barcoded adaptors spanning alpha/delta and beta/gamma chains. TCRdb processed the reads anew with MiXCR; each CDR3 protein has one entry. The sample yields tens of thousands of distinct CDR3 sequences, about a fifth seen once. The sample comprised a population of CD138-negative cells sorted from bone marrow. The receptor set was obtained from a donor at least 40 years old with multiple myeloma.

The chain links TRBV19 to TRBJ2-3; 9 bases map to TRBD1. Germline trimming cut 11 bases from V and 5 bases from J; bases unmatched to any gene: 14. The germline V gene encodes CDR1 LNHDA and CDR2 SQIVND (reference sequence). The CDR3 totals 15 residues. The CDR3 DNA sequence: TGTGCCGCGAGAACCGGGACAGGGAATGGAGATACGCAGTATTTT. Its translation: CAARTGTGNGDTQYF.

Note on this clonotype: A much larger clone differs from this one at a single base, so this may be a read error. This rearrangement joins TRBV20-1 to TRBJ1-1, with a possible D match to TRBD1 (5 bases). The CDR3 is 16 amino acids. Trimming left V 3 bases short and J 5 bases short, with 22 bases between. CDR1 and CDR2 (germline): DFQATT, SNEGSKA (reference sequence). DNA of the CDR3: TGCAGTGCTAGCGATCCCGGGGCAGGGATGAGAACTGAAGCTTTCTTT. It translates to CSASDPGAGMRTEAFF.

The CDR3 DNA sequence: TGCAGCGTTGAAAGGGGGACAGGAAACACCATATATTTT. Translated: CSVERGTGNTIYF. The chain has TRBV29-1 and TRBJ1-3; D perhaps matches TRBD1 (6 bases). This CDR3 spans 13 amino acids. V was cut by 2 bases and J by 4 bases, with 9 bases left in between. Per germline, CDR1 SQVTM and CDR2 ANQGSEA.

Ten or more counts support this clonotype. The J gene is TRBJ2-5, the V gene TRBV5-1, with TRBD1 matching 7 bases. Looked up from germline, CDR1 is SGHRS and CDR2 is YFSETQ. This CDR3 comprises 14 residues. The V segment lost 1 base and the J segment 3 bases; nucleotides outside the gene matches: 3. CDR3 sequence reads: CASSLHRGEETQYF. CDR3 coding DNA: TGCGCCAGCAGCTTGCACAGGGGAGAAGAGACCCAGTACTTC. Full variable domain (missing parts from reference TRBV5-1 and TRBJ2-5): KAGVTQTPRYLIKTRGQQVTLSCSPISGHRSVSWYQQTPGQGLQFLFEYFSETQRNKGNFPGRFSGRQFSNSRSEMNVSTLELGDSALYLCASSLHRGEETQYFGPGTRLLVL.

In this sample, this clonotype turned up once. The chain uses TRBV6-2 or TRBV6-3 and TRBJ1-2; 7 positions agree with TRBD1. CDR1 is MNHEY, CDR2 SVGEGT, per germline. The CDR3 is made up of 15 amino acids. With V trimmed by 5 bases and J by 4 bases, 10 bases remained unmatched. CDR3 DNA: TGTGCCAGCAGTCAGACCGGGACAGATGTCTATGGCTACACCTTC. Translating it yields CASSQTGTDVYGYTF.

This clonotype is termed medium-sized. V and J are TRBV28 and TRBJ2-1; D might be TRBD1 (7 bases). Between the trimmed V and J ends, which lost 1 base and 7 bases, there was a span of 23 bases. The length of the CDR3 is 18 residues. Germline lookup yields CDR1 MDHEN and CDR2 SYDVKM. DNA of the CDR3: TGTGCCAGCAGTTTATCCGGGGCGGAGGGGGCGGCTCGGAATGAGCAGTTCTTC. It yields the protein CASSLSGAEGAARNEQFF.

This clonotype showed up many times. The CDR3 is CASSTVAGATTDTQYF. The CDR3 DNA sequence: TGTGCCAGTAGTACCGTAGCGGGGGCAACCACAGATACGCAGTATTTT. The chain links TRBV19 to TRBJ2-3; 9 positions agree with TRBD2. The CDR3 sequence is 16 residues long. Germline V gene sequence: CDR1 LNHDA, CDR2 SQIVND (reference sequence). After removal of 4 bases from V and 2 bases from J, the junction contained 7 bases not matched to a gene.

This clonotype qualifies as medium-sized. V usage is TRBV5-5 and J usage is TRBJ2-1, with TRBD2 identical over 8 bases. CDR1 and CDR2 from the germline V gene are SGHKS and YYEKEE (reference sequence). The CDR3 length is 15 residues. V was clipped by 1 base and J by 3 bases; unmatched bases: 3. CDR3: CASSLYAGGYNEQFF. CDR3 DNA: TGTGCCAGCAGCTTGTATGCGGGGGGCTACAATGAGCAGTTCTTC.

This clonotype was counted a few times. The V and J genes are TRBV11-2 and TRBJ2-3; D ambiguous. The CDR3 totals 14 residues. Germline V lookup: CDR1 SGHAT, CDR2 FQNNGV. V lost 0 bases and J lost 4, with 8 bases in between. CDR3 in amino acids: CASSLELLSDTQYF. The CDR3 DNA reads as TGTGCCAGCAGCTTAGAACTTTTATCAGATACGCAGTATTTT.

The gene calls are TRBV12-3 or TRBV12-4 and TRBJ1-1; D unresolved. This CDR3 spans 11 amino acids. Trimming took off 2 bases at V and 11 bases at J, with 9 bases between the two ends. This chain's CDR3 is CASSLHRGAFF. The CDR3 region has the DNA TGTGCCAGCAGTTTACACCGAGGGGCTTTCTTT.

Regarding this clonotype: A single base separates this from a much larger clone, so it may be a read error. V usage is TRBV28 and J usage is TRBJ1-2; TRBD1 might be the D (6 bases). From germline, CDR1 is MDHEN and CDR2 SYDVKM. The CDR3 has 13 amino acids. The V end lost 6 bases, the J end lost 9 bases, and 17 bases lay between the germline ends. The CDR3 DNA reads as TGTGCCAGCAGAACGACAGGCCTGTATAGCTACACCTTC. As protein: CASRTTGLYSYTF.

This clonotype has a count of ten or more. This sequence joins TRBV28 and TRBJ1-5; 7 bases agree with TRBD1. Germline trimming cut 6 bases from V and 5 bases from J; bases unmatched to any gene: 7. The CDR3 consists of 14 residues. Looked up from germline, CDR1 is MDHEN and CDR2 is SYDVKM. CDR3 protein: CASSFEGAYQPQHF. The CDR3 nucleotides are TGTGCCAGCAGCTTCGAGGGGGCATATCAGCCCCAGCATTTT.

The V call is TRBV5-1, the J call TRBJ2-3, with 7 bases fitting TRBD1. With 7 bases clipped from V and 3 bases from J, the junction kept 8 bases outside the gene matches. CDR3 length equals 14 residues. The germline gives CDR1 SGHRS, CDR2 YFSETQ. CDR3 coding DNA: TGCGCCAGCTTCCTACAGGGGCCAACAGATACGCAGTATTTT. This encodes CASFLQGPTDTQYF.

In its sample, this clonotype was seen many times. The chain recombines TRBV5-1 with TRBJ2-1; D ambiguous. This CDR3 region has 16 residues. Germline loops: CDR1 SGHRS, CDR2 YFSETQ. Between the trimmed V and J ends, which lost 0 bases and 2 bases, there was a span of 12 bases. CDR3 protein: CASSLAPTNTYNEQFF. The DNA of the CDR3 is TGCGCCAGCAGCTTGGCCCCCACAAATACCTACAATGAGCAGTTCTTC.

The chain links TRBV27 to TRBJ2-7, with no clear D. This CDR3 comprises 12 residues. Germline V gene sequence: CDR1 MNHEY, CDR2 SMNVEV (reference sequence). The V end lost 8 bases, the J end lost 10 bases, and 18 bases lay between the germline ends. The CDR3 DNA sequence: TGTGCCAGCCGCCAGAGGACGAGCCAACAGTACTTC. Translation gives CASRQRTSQQYF.

This chain uses TRBV5-1 with TRBJ2-2, with 10 bases fitting TRBD2. The CDR3 length is 16 residues. Germline V gene sequence: CDR1 SGHRS, CDR2 YFSETQ. With 4 bases clipped from V and 8 bases from J, the junction kept 11 bases outside the gene matches. In nucleotides, the CDR3 is TGCGCCAGCAGCCACAGTCTAGCGGGGGCCAGAGGGGAGCTGTTTTTT. Its protein is CASSHSLAGARGELFF. Full variable domain (rest looked up from reference TRBV5-1 and TRBJ2-2): KAGVTQTPRYLIKTRGQQVTLSCSPISGHRSVSWYQQTPGQGLQFLFEYFSETQRNKGNFPGRFSGRQFSNSRSEMNVSTLELGDSALYLCASSHSLAGARGELFFGEGSRLTVL.

Comment on this clonotype: This sequence may be a read error, since a much larger clone differs from it by one base. The V and J genes are TRBV9 and TRBJ2-3; D is uncertain. The V gene's germline CDR1 is SGDLS and CDR2 YYNGEE. The V end was cut by 2 bases, the J end by 10 bases, with 11 bases between. The CDR3 is 12 amino acids. CDR3 amino acids: CASSVTDDAQYF. The DNA of the CDR3 is TGTGCCAGCAGCGTTACCGATGATGCGCAGTATTTT.

This clonotype was detected many times. The rearrangement uses TRBV12-3 or TRBV12-4 and TRBJ1-1; D gene unclear. The CDR3 covers 14 residues. Trimming took 6 bases from V and 4 from J, leaving 15 bases between them. CDR3 residues: CASRPSRSATEAFF. CDR3 DNA sequence: TGTGCCAGCAGGCCCTCCAGGTCGGCCACTGAAGCTTTCTTT.

There are a few counts of this clonotype. The chain has TRBV5-1 and TRBJ2-7; 12 bases are shared with TRBD2. The CDR3 spans 14 residues. The germline gives CDR1 SGHRS, CDR2 YFSETQ. V lost 4 bases and J lost 6; bases outside the gene matches: 5. The CDR3 nucleotides read TGCGCCAGCAGCACGACTAGCGGGGGCACCGAGCAGTACTTC. Translating it yields CASSTTSGGTEQYF.

This clonotype was seen many times. The chain employs TRBV14 and TRBJ2-1; the D is unclear. This CDR3 is 13 amino acids long. Germline CDR1 and CDR2: SGHDN and FVKESK. Trimming left V 1 base short and J 9 bases short, with 10 bases between. CDR3 protein: CASSQVEGLEQFF. The CDR3 DNA sequence: TGTGCCAGCAGCCAAGTTGAAGGGCTTGAGCAGTTCTTC.

This clonotype was detected ten times or more. The gene calls are TRBV27 and TRBJ1-5, with 7 positions matching TRBD1. The CDR3 loop spans 14 amino acids. V dropped 6 bases and J dropped 1; count of bases not matched to a gene: 3. The germline CDR1 and CDR2 sequences are MNHEY and SMNVEV (reference sequence). The CDR3 here is CASRGGQSNQPQHF. The CDR3 coding sequence is TGTGCCAGCAGGGGGGGACAGAGCAATCAGCCCCAGCATTTT.

This clonotype showed up many times. The rearrangement joins TRBV6-2 or TRBV6-3 to TRBJ2-6, with D uncertain. V was trimmed by 7 bases and J by 2 bases, leaving 6 bases between them. This CDR3 region has 13 residues. Germline lookup yields CDR1 MNHEY and CDR2 SVGEGT. DNA of the CDR3: TGTGCCAGCAAAGGAACTGGGGCCAACGTCCTGACTTTC. It encodes CASKGTGANVLTF.

The table lists this clonotype with many counts. The chain joins TRBV29-1 to TRBJ2-3, with D possibly matching TRBD2 (6 bases). This CDR3 has 15 residues. V lost 3 bases and J 0 bases, leaving 13 bases between the germline ends. Germline V gives CDR1 SQVTM, CDR2 ANQGSEA. CDR3 sequence: CSVDMRGTSTDTQYF. The CDR3 nucleotides read TGCAGCGTTGACATGCGGGGAACTAGCACAGATACGCAGTATTTT.

This clonotype has a count of ten or more. The rearrangement joins TRBV5-1 to TRBJ1-6, with D unclear. The CDR3 covers 14 residues. Between the trimmed V and J ends, which lost 3 bases and 7 bases, there was a span of 11 bases. From germline, CDR1 is SGHRS and CDR2 YFSETQ. In DNA form, the CDR3 reads TGCGCCAGCAGCTCAGACGGAAACAATTCACCCCTCCACTTT. It specifies CASSSDGNNSPLHF.